This T cell receptor (beta chain) was profiled in a study of blood T cell repertoires in COVID-19. Whole-study context: The samples span acute and convalescent COVID-19 from the United States, Italy and Spain. In each case, the material was cDNA or gDNA derived from T cells, B-cell-depleted T cells, or PBMCs.

As handled by the study authors: Quantification of nucleated cells was approximated via reference gene primer amplification. Measured with immunoSEQ multiplex PCR; TCRdb has only the in-frame clones, and not every one. V, J and clone size derive from that table, while D and trimming were established from the DNA sequence. The sample includes some 300,000 clones, over 80% seen only once; the top ten take 6.3%. V lost 6 bases, J lost 4 bases, and 12 bases stayed unmatched. The CDR3 loop spans 16 amino acids. CDR1 and CDR2 from the germline V gene are SGHVS and FNYEAQ. It was during active infection that Seattle patients were enrolled and then longitudinally followed.

The TCR originated in a woman between 50 and 59 years old with COVID-19, enrolled during active disease. V usage is TRBV7-6 and J usage is TRBJ2-1; TRBD2 matches 7 bases. Sequencing was performed on peripheral blood. In DNA form, the CDR3 reads TGTGCCAGCAGTCCAAGCGGGGTCCCAGAATACAATGAGCAGTTCTTC. As protein: CASSPSGVPEYNEQFF.